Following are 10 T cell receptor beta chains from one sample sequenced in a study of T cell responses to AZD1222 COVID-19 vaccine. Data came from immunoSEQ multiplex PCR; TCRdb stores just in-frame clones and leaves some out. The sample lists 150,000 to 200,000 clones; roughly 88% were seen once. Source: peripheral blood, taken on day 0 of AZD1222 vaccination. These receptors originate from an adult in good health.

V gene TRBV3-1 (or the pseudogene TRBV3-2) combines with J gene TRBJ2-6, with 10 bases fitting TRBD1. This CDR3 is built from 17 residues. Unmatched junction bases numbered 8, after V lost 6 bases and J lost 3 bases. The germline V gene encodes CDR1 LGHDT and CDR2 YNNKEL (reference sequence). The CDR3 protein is CASSTDRGTFGANVLTF. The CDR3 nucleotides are TGTGCCAGCAGTACGGACAGGGGGACTTTTGGGGCCAACGTCCTGACTTTC.

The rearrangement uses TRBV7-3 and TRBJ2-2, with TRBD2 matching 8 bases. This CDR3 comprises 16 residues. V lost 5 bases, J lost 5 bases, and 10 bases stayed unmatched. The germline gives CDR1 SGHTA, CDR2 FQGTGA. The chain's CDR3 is CASSPSVAGLTGELFF. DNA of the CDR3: TGTGCCAGCAGCCCGTCGGTAGCGGGGCTTACCGGGGAGCTGTTTTTT.

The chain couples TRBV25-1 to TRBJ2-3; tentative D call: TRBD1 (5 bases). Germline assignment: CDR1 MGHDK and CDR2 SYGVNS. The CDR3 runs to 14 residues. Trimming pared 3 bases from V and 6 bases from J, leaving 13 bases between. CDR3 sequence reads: CASSDHSRGDTQYF. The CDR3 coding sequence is TGTGCCAGCAGTGACCACTCTAGGGGCGATACGCAGTATTTT.

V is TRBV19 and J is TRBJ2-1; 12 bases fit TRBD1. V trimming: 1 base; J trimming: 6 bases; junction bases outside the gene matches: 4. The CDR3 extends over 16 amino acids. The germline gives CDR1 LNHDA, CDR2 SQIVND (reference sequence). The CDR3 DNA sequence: TGTGCCAGTAGTATAGCGGGACAGGGGGCTCGCAATGAGCAGTTCTTC. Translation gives CASSIAGQGARNEQFF.

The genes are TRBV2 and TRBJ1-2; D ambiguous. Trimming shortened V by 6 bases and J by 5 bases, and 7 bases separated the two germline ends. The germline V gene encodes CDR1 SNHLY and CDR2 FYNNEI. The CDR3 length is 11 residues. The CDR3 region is CASRPGYGYTF. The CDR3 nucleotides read TGTGCCAGCAGACCGGGGTATGGCTACACCTTC.

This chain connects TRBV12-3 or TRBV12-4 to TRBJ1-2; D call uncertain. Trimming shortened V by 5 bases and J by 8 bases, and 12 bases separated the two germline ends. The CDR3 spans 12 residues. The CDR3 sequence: CASSRAARGYTF. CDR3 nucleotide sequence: TGTGCCAGCAGTAGGGCCGCGAGGGGCTACACCTTC.

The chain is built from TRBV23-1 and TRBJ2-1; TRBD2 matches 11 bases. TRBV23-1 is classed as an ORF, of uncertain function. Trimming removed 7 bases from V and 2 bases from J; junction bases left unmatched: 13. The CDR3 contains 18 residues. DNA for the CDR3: TGCGCCAGCACCCCCCCTTGTGGGACTAGCGGAGCCTACAATGAGCAGTTCTTC. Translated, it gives CASTPPCGTSGAYNEQFF.

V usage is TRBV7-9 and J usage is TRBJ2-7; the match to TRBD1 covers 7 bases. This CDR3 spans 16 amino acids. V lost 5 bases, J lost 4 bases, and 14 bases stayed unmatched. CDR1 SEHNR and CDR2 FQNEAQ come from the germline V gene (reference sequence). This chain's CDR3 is CASSPPLGTEEYEQYF. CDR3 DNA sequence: TGTGCCAGCAGCCCACCGTTGGGGACAGAAGAATACGAGCAGTACTTC.

The CDR3 bases are TGTGCCAGCAGCCAACCCGGGACAGGGGCGTATGGCTACACCTTC. Its translation: CASSQPGTGAYGYTF. The chain links TRBV3-1 (or the pseudogene TRBV3-2) to TRBJ1-2; 10 bases map to TRBD1. CDR3 size: 15 residues. Unmatched junction bases numbered 5, after V lost 2 bases and J lost 5 bases. Looked up from germline, CDR1 is LGHDT and CDR2 is YNNKEL (reference sequence).

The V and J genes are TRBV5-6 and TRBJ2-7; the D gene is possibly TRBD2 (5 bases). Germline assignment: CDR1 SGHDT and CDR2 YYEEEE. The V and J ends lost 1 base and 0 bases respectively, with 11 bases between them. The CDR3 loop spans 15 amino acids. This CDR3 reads CASSLTGFNSYEQYF. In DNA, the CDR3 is TGTGCCAGCAGCTTGACGGGGTTTAACTCCTACGAGCAGTACTTC.